Presented here are 20 T cell receptor beta chains from one specimen sequenced in a study of cytomegalovirus exposure and HLA in healthy donors. PCR amplification relied on 60 Vbeta primers (plus 13 Jbeta primers). Profiling relied on immunoSEQ multiplex PCR, and the TCRdb table lists in-frame clones only, not all of them. The table has under 65,000 clones, approximately 77% seen once. Sequencing used PBMCs. The receptors originated from a woman aged 18-29 years in good health and CMV-seronegative.

The genes are TRBV13 and TRBJ2-3; TRBD1 agrees at 9 bases. There are 18 residues in the CDR3. CDR1 and CDR2 from the germline V gene are PRHDT and FYEKMQ (reference sequence). Trimming removed 0 bases from V and 3 bases from J; junction bases left unmatched: 10. CDR3 region: CASSLGWRTGDGTDTQYF. The CDR3 region has the DNA TGTGCCAGCAGCTTAGGCTGGAGGACAGGGGATGGGACAGATACGCAGTATTTT.

This rearrangement joins TRBV28 to TRBJ1-5, with unresolved D. V lost 6 bases and J 4 bases, leaving 13 bases between the germline ends. The CDR3 totals 14 residues. Germline V lookup: CDR1 MDHEN, CDR2 SYDVKM. CDR3 sequence (DNA): TGTGCCAGCAGGGACTATGGCGGGAATCAGCCCCAGCATTTT. This gives the protein CASRDYGGNQPQHF.

The rearrangement joins TRBV6-5 to TRBJ2-7, with TRBD2 matching over 8 bases. Per the germline V gene, CDR1 is MNHEY and CDR2 is SVGAGI. Trimming took 6 bases from V and 1 from J; bases not matched to a gene: 8. The CDR3 length is 15 residues. The CDR3 sequence is CASSQEASGSYEQYF. In nucleotides, the CDR3 is TGTGCCAGCAGCCAGGAGGCTAGCGGGTCCTACGAGCAGTACTTC.

The chain uses TRBV15 and TRBJ2-5, with 11 bases aligning to TRBD1. V lost 6 bases, J lost 5 bases, and 8 bases stayed unmatched. There are 15 residues in the CDR3. CDR1 and CDR2 from the germline V gene are LNHNV and YYDKDF (reference sequence). DNA of the CDR3: TGTGCCACCAGTTATGGGACAGGGGGACGTGAGACCCAGTACTTC. This translates into CATSYGTGGRETQYF. The variable domain in full, completed from reference TRBV15 and TRBJ2-5, reads DAMVIQNPRYQVTQFGKPVTLSCSQTLNHNVMYWYQQKSSQAPKLLFHYYDKDFNNEADTPDNFQSRRPNTSFCFLDIRSPGLGDTAMYLCATSYGTGGRETQYFGPGTRLLVL.

The rearrangement links TRBV30 to TRBJ2-7; TRBD2 matches 8 bases. V lost 5 bases, J lost 0 bases, and 6 bases stayed unmatched. CDR3 length equals 14 residues. The V gene's germline CDR1 is GTSNPN and CDR2 SVGIG (reference sequence). Here the CDR3 DNA reads TGTGCCTGGGGGGACCTAGCGGGCTCCTACGAGCAGTACTTC. This gives the protein CAWGDLAGSYEQYF.

The rearrangement links TRBV18 to TRBJ1-1; 7 bases are a match to TRBD1. The germline V gene has CDR1 KGHSH and CDR2 LQKENI. The V segment lost 3 bases and the J segment 5 bases; nucleotides outside the gene matches: 6. This CDR3 is built from 14 residues. CDR3 nucleotide sequence: TGTGCCAGCTCACCTCGAGACAGGGTTACTGAAGCTTTCTTT. Residues: CASSPRDRVTEAFF.

The rearrangement joins TRBV5-6 to TRBJ2-1, with D unclear. The germline gives CDR1 SGHDT, CDR2 YYEEEE. This CDR3 has 15 amino acids. Trimming left V 0 bases short and J 4 bases short, with 11 bases between. CDR3: CASSLGGEVYNEQFF. CDR3 DNA sequence: TGTGCCAGCAGCTTGGGCGGAGAGGTGTACAATGAGCAGTTCTTC.

The chain uses TRBV14 and TRBJ2-2, with D maybe TRBD2 (5 bases). Trimming took 7 bases from V and 7 from J, leaving 19 bases between them. Germline CDR1 is SGHDN and CDR2 is FVKESK. This CDR3 comprises 15 residues. CDR3 region: CASTPAGYGYGELFF. CDR3 coding DNA: TGTGCCAGCACACCGGCGGGTTACGGTTACGGGGAGCTGTTTTTT.

J is TRBJ1-1 and V is TRBV5-6; D gene uncertain. The CDR3 has 13 amino acids. Looked up from germline, CDR1 is SGHDT and CDR2 is YYEEEE. Between the trimmed V and J ends, which lost 4 bases and 4 bases, there was a span of 11 bases. The CDR3 region has the DNA TGTGCCAGCAGCCCCCGGAGGGTCACTGAAGCTTTCTTT. Amino acids: CASSPRRVTEAFF. Supplemented by reference TRBV5-6 and TRBJ1-1, the full variable domain reads DAGVTQSPTHLIKTRGQQVTLRCSPKSGHDTVSWYQQALGQGPQFIFQYYEEEERQRGNFPDRFSGHQFPNYSSELNVNALLLGDSALYLCASSPRRVTEAFFGQGTRLTVV.

This clone was seen only a few times. The V gene is TRBV28, the J gene TRBJ2-1; 10 nucleotides line up with TRBD2. CDR1 MDHEN and CDR2 SYDVKM come from the germline V gene. After removal of 5 bases from V and 5 bases from J, the junction contained 12 bases not matched to a gene. CDR3 length: 17 amino acids. The CDR3 spells CASSPRLAGRSNNEQFF. The CDR3 DNA is TGTGCCAGCAGTCCTCGACTAGCGGGCCGATCGAACAATGAGCAGTTCTTC.

The V call is TRBV11-2, the J call TRBJ2-5, with 7 positions matching TRBD2. V lost 0 bases and J lost 5; bases outside the gene matches: 6. The germline V gene encodes CDR1 SGHAT and CDR2 FQNNGV. The length of the CDR3 is 15 residues. The CDR3 here is CASSLDRGDLETQYF. CDR3 DNA sequence: TGTGCCAGCAGCTTAGATCGGGGGGATTTGGAGACCCAGTACTTC.

This CDR3 reads CASSFPPVAGYNEQFF. CDR3 sequence (DNA): TGTGCCAGCAGCTTCCCGCCCGTAGCGGGGTACAATGAGCAGTTCTTC. The chain links TRBV27 to TRBJ2-1, with 8 positions matching TRBD2. This CDR3 spans 16 amino acids. The germline gives CDR1 MNHEY, CDR2 SMNVEV (reference sequence). Trimming at V came to 6 bases and at J to 4 bases, leaving 11 bases not matched to a gene.

V is TRBV5-5 and J is TRBJ1-5; TRBD1 might be the D (6 bases). Trimming took off 5 bases at V and 3 bases at J, with 18 bases between the two ends. The CDR3 has 16 amino acids. Germline assignment: CDR1 SGHKS and CDR2 YYEKEE (reference sequence). CDR3 sequence reads: CASSLYPQGVNQPQHF. DNA for the CDR3: TGTGCCAGCAGTTTATACCCACAGGGAGTCAATCAGCCCCAGCATTTT.

The chain joins TRBV10-3 to TRBJ2-5; 14 nucleotides agree with TRBD2. The length of the CDR3 is 13 residues. V shed 10 bases, J shed 11 bases, and the junction held 9 bases outside the gene matches. From germline, CDR1 is ENHRY and CDR2 SYGVKD. CDR3 protein: CATGLAGGTEQYF. The CDR3 bases are TGTGCCACTGGACTAGCGGGAGGAACAGAGCAGTACTTC.

This clone turned up a few times. The chain has TRBV6-5 and TRBJ2-1; TRBD1 matches 7 bases. The J segment lost 8 bases and the V segment lost 1 base, leaving 8 bases of the junction unmatched. CDR3 size: 15 residues. The germline V gene encodes CDR1 MNHEY and CDR2 SVGAGI. The CDR3 reads CASSYFREQGHEQFF. The CDR3 region has the DNA TGTGCCAGCAGTTACTTCAGGGAACAGGGGCATGAGCAGTTCTTC.

V and J are TRBV10-1 and TRBJ2-7; 12 bases fit TRBD2. The CDR3 is 18 residues long. The V and J ends lost 8 bases and 3 bases, in that order; junction bases with no gene match: 17. Per germline, CDR1 WNHNN and CDR2 SYGVQD (reference sequence). The CDR3 loop reads CASGKGLAGSGSGYEQYF. The CDR3 bases are TGCGCCAGCGGAAAAGGACTAGCGGGGAGTGGGTCTGGCTACGAGCAGTACTTC.

This clone showed up just once. This chain connects TRBV9 to TRBJ2-5, with D perhaps matching TRBD1 (6 bases). Between the trimmed V and J ends, which lost 0 bases and 5 bases, there was a span of 14 bases. CDR3 size: 15 residues. Looked up from germline, CDR1 is SGDLS and CDR2 is YYNGEE. The CDR3 nucleotides read TGTGCCAGCAGCGTAGGGGATCAGGGGCTTGAGACCCAGTACTTC. This translates into CASSVGDQGLETQYF.

This chain links TRBV2 with TRBJ2-2; D uncertain. Trimming removed 5 bases from V and 5 bases from J, with 6 bases in between. The CDR3 spans 12 residues. Germline CDR1 reads SNHLY; CDR2 reads FYNNEI. CDR3 coding DNA: TGTGCCAGCAGTACCGGGACCGGGGAGCTGTTTTTT. Its translation: CASSTGTGELFF.

This clone was counted between two and nine times. The V and J genes are TRBV2 and TRBJ2-7; 9 bases match TRBD1. Trimming removed 6 bases from V and 1 base from J; junction bases left unmatched: 4. Germline V gene sequence: CDR1 SNHLY, CDR2 FYNNEI. The CDR3 has 14 residues. The CDR3 sequence is CASRPGQGSYEQYF. The CDR3 DNA follows: TGTGCCAGCAGGCCGGGACAGGGATCCTACGAGCAGTACTTC.

This clone was seen a handful of times. The rearrangement joins TRBV29-1 to TRBJ2-1, with D maybe TRBD2 (5 bases). Trimming took 4 bases from V and 3 from J, leaving 13 bases between them. The CDR3 runs 14 residues. In germline, CDR1 is SQVTM, CDR2 ANQGSEA. DNA of the CDR3: TGCAGCGTTGCGGGGTGGGTTGGCTACAATGAGCAGTTCTTC. Protein sequence: CSVAGWVGYNEQFF.